A few counts support the clone carrying this TCR beta chain. The antigen is undetermined. cDNA carried unique molecular identifiers, and a universal primer site was added by template switching. TCRdb re-analysed the 5' RACE reads in MiXCR, keeping a single row per CDR3 protein. The data hold about 530,000 distinct CDR3 sequences, with around 15% observed a single time. The CDR3 is 11 residues long. CDR1 DFQATT and CDR2 SNEGSKA come from the germline V gene (reference sequence). Trimming shortened V by 6 bases and J by 16 bases, and 19 bases separated the two germline ends. These data belong to a study of identical twins. Overall study results and limits: Invariant populations such as MAIT and iNKT cells could partly muddle zero-insertion analyses. Fewer insertions marked abundant cord blood beta clonotypes; young adult naive trended weakly, memory not at all.

The sample also formed part of further work on yellow fever vaccine responses in identical twins. From that study: Convergence reportedly seemed to mark part of the twins' vaccine T cell response, with personalization marking the rest.

This sequence joins TRBV20-1 and TRBJ2-4, with D unresolved. This TCR came from a woman aged 18-29 years in good health. The material sequenced was CD4+ T cells sorted from blood. The CDR3 loop is CSAPFRSAEYF. The CDR3 nucleotides read TGCAGTGCCCCCTTTAGGTCGGCGGAATACTTC.